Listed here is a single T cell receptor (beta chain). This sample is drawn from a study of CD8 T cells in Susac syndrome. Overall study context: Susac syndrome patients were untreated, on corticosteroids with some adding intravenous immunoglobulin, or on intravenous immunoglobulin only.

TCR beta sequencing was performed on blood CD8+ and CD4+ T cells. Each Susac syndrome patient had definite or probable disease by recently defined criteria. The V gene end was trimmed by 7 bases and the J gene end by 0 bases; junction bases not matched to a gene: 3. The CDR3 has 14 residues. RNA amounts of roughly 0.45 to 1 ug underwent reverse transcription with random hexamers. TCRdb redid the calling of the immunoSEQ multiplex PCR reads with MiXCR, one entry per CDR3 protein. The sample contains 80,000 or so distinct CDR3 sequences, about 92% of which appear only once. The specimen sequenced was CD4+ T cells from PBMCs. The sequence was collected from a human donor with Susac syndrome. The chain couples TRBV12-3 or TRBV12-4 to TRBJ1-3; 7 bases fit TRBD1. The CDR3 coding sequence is TGTGCCAGCACCTGGACAGGCTCTGGAAACACCATATATTTT. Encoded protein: CASTWTGSGNTIYF.